The rows below give T cell receptor beta chains drawn from one sample of a study of blood T cell repertoires in COVID-19. The protocol was immunoSEQ multiplex PCR, while the TCRdb copy is restricted to in-frame clones and leaves out a portion. The sample shows around 15,000 clones, 70% to 75% of them seen only once. The specimen sequenced was peripheral blood. The source of these receptors is a man in his sixties with acute or convalescent COVID-19. CDR3s include the opening cysteine and the closing phenylalanine or tryptophan. The order of the fields is CDR3 DNA, CDR3 protein, clone size, J gene, D gene, V gene. A D gene is named only where the DNA matches it firmly. Size is omitted from some rows. Given values are once, few, many or a class for expanded clones.

DNA: TGTGCCAGCAGTTCCAGGGGGGCGGGGGGCGATGAGCAGTTCTTC
CDR3: CASSSRGAGGDEQFF
size: -
J: TRBJ2-1
D: -
V: TRBV27

DNA: TGTGCTAGTGGCCGACGCGACTATACAGATACGCAGTATTTT
CDR3: CASGRRDYTDTQYF
size: -
J: TRBJ2-3
D: -
V: TRBV12-5

DNA: TGTGCCAGCAGTTACGAGGTGGACACCGGGGAGCTGTTTTTT
CDR3: CASSYEVDTGELFF
size: -
J: TRBJ2-2
D: -
V: TRBV6-5

DNA: TGTGCCAGCAGCTTGAAGGGGAGCACAGATACGCAGTATTTT
CDR3: CASSLKGSTDTQYF
size: once
J: TRBJ2-3
D: -
V: TRBV7-9

DNA: TGTGCCAGCAGCCCTCTCCCGGGACAGGGACAGCCCCAGCATTTT
CDR3: CASSPLPGQGQPQHF
size: -
J: TRBJ1-5
D: TRBD1
V: TRBV3-1/TRBV3-2

DNA: TGCGCCAGCAGCCAAGGAAGGCAGGGGGCTACTTCTCAGCCCCAGCATTTT
CDR3: CASSQGRQGATSQPQHF
size: few
J: TRBJ1-5
D: TRBD1
V: TRBV4-3

DNA: TGTGCCAGTAGGCGAACAGGGGAGACTGAAGCTTTCTTT
CDR3: CASRRTGETEAFF
size: -
J: TRBJ1-1
D: TRBD1
V: TRBV19

DNA: TGTGCCAGCAGTGACGGGGGTTCCCAGCATTTT
CDR3: CASSDGGSQHF
size: once
J: TRBJ1-5
D: -
V: TRBV2

DNA: TGTGCCAGCAGCTTAGACAGGGACACTGAAGCTTTCTTT
CDR3: CASSLDRDTEAFF
size: few
J: TRBJ1-1
D: -
V: TRBV11-3

DNA: TGTGCCAGCAGCTTAGTGGGTAGCGGGAGCGATGAGCAGTTCTTC
CDR3: CASSLVGSGSDEQFF
size: few
J: TRBJ2-1
D: TRBD2
V: TRBV7-6

DNA: TGTGCCAGCAGCTTTGGGGGCAGGGTGACTGAAGCTTTCTTT
CDR3: CASSFGGRVTEAFF
size: -
J: TRBJ1-1
D: -
V: TRBV5-5

DNA: TGTGCCAGCAGTTTCGTCCCTAGCGGGAGAGGCGAGCAGTTCTTC
CDR3: CASSFVPSGRGEQFF
size: -
J: TRBJ2-1
D: TRBD2
V: TRBV27

DNA: TGTGCCAGCAGCTTGAGGGCGTGGGGGCTGGGCGCTGAAGCTTTCTTT
CDR3: CASSLRAWGLGAEAFF
size: -
J: TRBJ1-1
D: -
V: TRBV5-6

DNA: TGTGCCAGCAGTTACAGGGGTCCGGAGAGGTCCTACGAGCAGTACTTC
CDR3: CASSYRGPERSYEQYF
size: few
J: TRBJ2-7
D: -
V: TRBV6-2/TRBV6-3

DNA: TGCGCCAGCAGCACCTCCCCAGGCAGCTCCTACGAGCAGTACTTC
CDR3: CASSTSPGSSYEQYF
size: once
J: TRBJ2-7
D: -
V: TRBV5-1

DNA: TGTGCCATCAGTGTTTGGGCGGGCTCTGGGGCCAACGTCCTGACTTTC
CDR3: CAISVWAGSGANVLTF
size: medium-sized
J: TRBJ2-6
D: -
V: TRBV10-3

DNA: TGCAGTGCTAGTAACCGACAGGGGGCTTCTTCCTACGAGCAGTACTTC
CDR3: CSASNRQGASSYEQYF
size: -
J: TRBJ2-7
D: TRBD1
V: TRBV20-1

DNA: TGTGCCAGCAGCTTCACCGGGACAGGCGAGGGCTACACCTTC
CDR3: CASSFTGTGEGYTF
size: once
J: TRBJ1-2
D: TRBD1
V: TRBV7-2

DNA: TGTGCCAGCCAGAGGGAGATTTCACCCCTCCACTTT
CDR3: CASQREISPLHF
size: few
J: TRBJ1-6
D: -
V: TRBV2

DNA: TGTGCCAGTAGAAGGACAGGGGAGGGGAACTATGGCTACACCTTC
CDR3: CASRRTGEGNYGYTF
size: once
J: TRBJ1-2
D: TRBD1
V: TRBV19

DNA: TGCAGCGTGCTGACAGAACAACCCTACGAGCAGTACTTC
CDR3: CSVLTEQPYEQYF
size: few
J: TRBJ2-7
D: -
V: TRBV29-1

DNA: TGTGCCAGCAGCTTCAGTAGCGGGGCCGGGGAGCTGTTTTTT
CDR3: CASSFSSGAGELFF
size: -
J: TRBJ2-2
D: TRBD2
V: TRBV5-4

DNA: TGTGCCAGCAGTTACTCGGGGCAGACGGGCTCCTACGAGCAGTACTTC
CDR3: CASSYSGQTGSYEQYF
size: -
J: TRBJ2-7
D: -
V: TRBV6-5

DNA: TGTGCCAGCAGCGTAAAACTAGCGGGCAACAATGAGCAGTTCTTC
CDR3: CASSVKLAGNNEQFF
size: -
J: TRBJ2-1
D: TRBD2
V: TRBV9

DNA: TGTGCCAGCAGCCCGGGACATAAGAACACTGAAGCTTTCTTT
CDR3: CASSPGHKNTEAFF
size: -
J: TRBJ1-1
D: -
V: TRBV3-1/TRBV3-2

DNA: TGTGCCAGCAGCCGGACAGGGCAAGAGACCCAGTACTTC
CDR3: CASSRTGQETQYF
size: -
J: TRBJ2-5
D: TRBD1
V: TRBV6-6

DNA: TGTGCCAGCAGCCTAAGACAGGGGGGGAGGGACGAGCAGTACTTC
CDR3: CASSLRQGGRDEQYF
size: -
J: TRBJ2-7
D: TRBD1
V: TRBV6-5

DNA: TGTGCCAGCAGCGCCCGAGTGGGGCGGGGGGGCACAGATACGCAGTATTTT
CDR3: CASSARVGRGGTDTQYF
size: -
J: TRBJ2-3
D: TRBD2
V: TRBV7-9

DNA: TGCGCCAGCAGCTTGGGTAGCTTCCAAGAGACCCAGTACTTC
CDR3: CASSLGSFQETQYF
size: -
J: TRBJ2-5
D: -
V: TRBV5-1

DNA: TGTGCCAGTAGTGGGAGACAGGGAAAGGGCGGGGAGCTGTTTTTT
CDR3: CASSGRQGKGGELFF
size: -
J: TRBJ2-2
D: TRBD1
V: TRBV19

DNA: TGTGCCAGCAGCTTGGCGGGAGGCATAGATACGCAGTATTTT
CDR3: CASSLAGGIDTQYF
size: -
J: TRBJ2-3
D: TRBD2
V: TRBV7-6

DNA: TGTGCCAGGAGTGGGGGGACTCCCTACGAGCAGTACTTC
CDR3: CARSGGTPYEQYF
size: -
J: TRBJ2-7
D: -
V: TRBV30

DNA: TGCGCCAGCAGACAGAGACAGGGACCGAACACTGAAGCTTTCTTT
CDR3: CASRQRQGPNTEAFF
size: -
J: TRBJ1-1
D: TRBD1
V: TRBV5-1